The T cell receptor beta chain under discussion was sequenced for a study of blood T cell repertoires in COVID-19. Study information: T cells, B-cell-depleted T cells, or PBMCs provided the cDNA or gDNA that served as material.

The authors' processing: Reference gene primers were amplified, and this amplification served to estimate nucleated cell counts. Only in-frame clones appear in the TCRdb table, and some are missing; sequencing was by immunoSEQ multiplex PCR. That table is the source of V, J and clone size, and D and trimming were worked out from the DNA. The sample lists 190,000 or so clones; around 85% were seen once. V was cut by 1 base and J by 3 bases, with 7 bases left in between. The CDR3 has 14 amino acids. Germline CDR1 is LGHNT and CDR2 is FRNRAP. This chain joins TRBV12-5 and TRBJ1-5; D ambiguous. The sequenced sample consisted of peripheral blood. This clonotype was obtained from a woman older than 75 with acute or convalescent COVID-19. CDR3 protein: CASGLAGPNQPQHF. CDR3 in DNA: TGTGCTAGTGGTTTGGCAGGTCCCAATCAGCCCCAGCATTTT.